The 10 T cell receptor beta chains listed next were all sequenced from one sample in a study of identical twins. TCRdb used MiXCR to reprocess the 5' RACE reads, holding one entry per CDR3 protein. In the table there are 450,000 or so distinct CDR3 sequences, roughly an eighth of which are singletons. These records were also assigned to another study, of yellow fever vaccine responses in identical twins.

What was sequenced was CD4+ T cells sorted from blood. The receptors were gathered from a woman between 18 and 29 years old in good health.

This clonotype showed up just a few times. The chain employs TRBV29-1 and TRBJ2-5; D is unresolved. The CDR3 is made up of 14 amino acids. Germline loops: CDR1 SQVTM, CDR2 ANQGSEA. The CDR3 nucleotides read TGCGCGACGCGGAACACTCTGTACCAAGAGACCCAGTACTTC. Its translation is CATRNTLYQETQYF.

This clonotype appeared many times. The rearrangement uses TRBV27 and TRBJ2-3; 11 bases fit TRBD2. CDR1 is MNHEY, CDR2 SMNVEV, per germline (reference sequence). The CDR3 runs 14 residues. V trimming: 8 bases; J trimming: 5 bases; junction bases outside the gene matches: 6. DNA for the CDR3: TGTGCCAGCCGCATAGCGGGAGGGGGAGATACGCAGTATTTT. Translation gives CASRIAGGGDTQYF.

At least ten counts were recorded for this clonotype. V is TRBV12-3 or TRBV12-4 and J is TRBJ2-3; 7 nucleotides align to TRBD1. This CDR3 comprises 14 residues. V was pared by 6 bases and J by 2 bases, with 5 bases of the junction left unmatched. CDR3 protein: CASRTTGVTDTQYF. In DNA, the CDR3 is TGTGCCAGCAGGACAACAGGGGTCACAGATACGCAGTATTTT.

The chain has TRBV12-3 or TRBV12-4 and TRBJ2-5; no reliable D call. The CDR3 spans 12 residues. V dropped 6 bases and J dropped 7 bases, with 12 bases sitting between them. CDR3 nucleotide sequence: TGTGCCAGCAGGATTGACGGAACGACCCAGTACTTC. This translates into CASRIDGTTQYF.

The chain employs TRBV11-2 and TRBJ2-2, with D unclear. CDR3 length: 13 amino acids. Trimming removed 0 bases from V and 7 bases from J, with 6 bases in between. Germline V CDR1 and CDR2: SGHAT, FQNNGV. The CDR3 is CASSLEPHGELFF. DNA of the CDR3: TGTGCCAGCAGCTTAGAACCCCACGGGGAGCTGTTTTTT.

This chain uses TRBV6-1 with TRBJ1-1; TRBD1 is a possible D gene (6 bases). The CDR3 contains 14 residues. The V end was cut by 6 bases, the J end by 3 bases, with 14 bases between. Germline CDR1 reads MNHNS; CDR2 reads SASEGT. The CDR3 nucleotides read TGTGCCAGCAGCCCGGGTGGACAGTACACTGAAGCTTTCTTT. Its translation is CASSPGGQYTEAFF.

The CDR3 loop reads CASSPLSSGEHSTDTQYF. CDR3 DNA: TGTGCCAGCAGCCCTTTGTCCTCGGGAGAACATAGCACAGATACGCAGTATTTT. The J gene is TRBJ2-3, the V gene TRBV11-2; D is perhaps TRBD2 (6 bases). The ends were cut back, 5 bases at V and 0 bases at J, with 21 bases in the middle. The V gene's germline CDR1 is SGHAT and CDR2 FQNNGV. This CDR3 has 18 residues.

This chain connects TRBV28 to TRBJ2-4; D is ambiguous. The ends were cut back, 5 bases at V and 9 bases at J, with 20 bases in the middle. CDR3 length equals 15 residues. The germline CDR1 and CDR2 sequences are MDHEN and SYDVKM. CDR3 coding DNA: TGTGCCAGCAGTGCAAGACAACTCTTCCCGGTCATTCAGTACTTC. This sequence encodes CASSARQLFPVIQYF.

The chain is built from TRBV7-2 and TRBJ1-5; 7 bases are shared with TRBD1. The CDR3 runs 15 residues. V was pared by 5 bases and J by 3 bases, with 7 bases of the junction left unmatched. CDR1 and CDR2 (germline): SGHTA, FQGNSA. The CDR3 sequence: CASSQKTGYNQPQHF. In nucleotides, the CDR3 is TGTGCCAGCAGCCAAAAGACAGGGTACAATCAGCCCCAGCATTTT.

The chain is built from TRBV28 and TRBJ1-5; TRBD1 matches 7 bases. The CDR3 contains 15 residues. Unmatched junction bases numbered 9, after V lost 5 bases and J lost 5 bases. Germline-derived CDR1 and CDR2 are MDHEN and SYDVKM. The CDR3 loop reads CASSPLGRGDQPQHF. CDR3 bases: TGTGCCAGCAGTCCCCTCGGCAGGGGGGATCAGCCCCAGCATTTT.